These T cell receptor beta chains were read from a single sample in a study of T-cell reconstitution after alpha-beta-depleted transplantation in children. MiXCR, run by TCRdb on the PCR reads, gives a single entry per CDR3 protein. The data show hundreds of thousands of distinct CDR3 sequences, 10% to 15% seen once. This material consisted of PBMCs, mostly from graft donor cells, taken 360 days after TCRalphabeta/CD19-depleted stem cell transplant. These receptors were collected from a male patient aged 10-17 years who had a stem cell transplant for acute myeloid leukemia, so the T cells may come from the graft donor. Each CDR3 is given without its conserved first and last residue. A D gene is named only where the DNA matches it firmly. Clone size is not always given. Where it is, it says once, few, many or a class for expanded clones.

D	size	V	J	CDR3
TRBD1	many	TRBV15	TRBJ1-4	ATSRTGAREEKLF
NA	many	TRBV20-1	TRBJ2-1	SAVSGGLNEQF
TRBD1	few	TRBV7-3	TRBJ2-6	ASSASHGQGFPSGANVLT
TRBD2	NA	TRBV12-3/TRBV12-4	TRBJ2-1	ASSPGTSGSPWYNEQF
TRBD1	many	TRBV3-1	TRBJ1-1	ASSQVTGTEAF
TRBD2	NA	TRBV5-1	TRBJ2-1	ASSFISGTSANEQF
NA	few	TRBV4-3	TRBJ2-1	ASSPWDNLYNEQF
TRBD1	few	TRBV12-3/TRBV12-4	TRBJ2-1	ASSTNNRGRGSYNEQF
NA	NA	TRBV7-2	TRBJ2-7	ASSLALGPLAASSYEQY
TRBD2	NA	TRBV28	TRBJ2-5	ASTGTSGRLFQETQY
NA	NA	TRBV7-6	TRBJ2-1	ASSQIELYSYNEQF
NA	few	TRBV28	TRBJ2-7	ASSYGSTSYEQY
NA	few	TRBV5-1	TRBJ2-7	ASSMPGPREQY
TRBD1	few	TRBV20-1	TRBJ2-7	SARPQQGATTTREQY
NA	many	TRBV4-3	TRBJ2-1	ASSQAPEGRLHNEQF
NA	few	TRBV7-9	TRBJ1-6	ASGYKGLQGSPLH
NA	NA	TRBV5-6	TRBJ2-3	ASSPGVNKDTQY
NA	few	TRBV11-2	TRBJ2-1	ASSLVLGAGPAYNEQF
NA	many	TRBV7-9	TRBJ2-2	ASSLDGGAGELF
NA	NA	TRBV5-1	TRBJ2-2	ASGTGNTGELF
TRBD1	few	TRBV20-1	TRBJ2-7	SAYPGQGIHEQY
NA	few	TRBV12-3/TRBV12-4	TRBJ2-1	ASKYRANSYNEQF
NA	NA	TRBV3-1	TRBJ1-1	ASSDSMNTEAF
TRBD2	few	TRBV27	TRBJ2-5	ASNRTSGRASETQY
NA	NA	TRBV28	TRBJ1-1	ASSFISRLNTEAF
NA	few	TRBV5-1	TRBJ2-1	ASRLTLNEYNEQF
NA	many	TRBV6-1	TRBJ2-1	ASSARTLVHNEQF
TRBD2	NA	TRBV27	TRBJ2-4	ASRLGLAGVQY